The TCR beta chain described here comes from a study of T cell responses to AZD1222 COVID-19 vaccine. V lost 0 bases to trimming and J lost 8 bases, with 10 bases between them. Germline values: CDR1 SQVTM, CDR2 ANQGSEA. CDR3 length: 12 amino acids. On this clone: Its antigen is undetermined.

Study observations and caveats: Spike-spanning, vaccine-associated CD4 TCRs were dominant at 160-218 and 743-854. Rises in breadth and depth of Spike-specific TCRs came after two AZD1222 doses.

Here immunoSEQ multiplex PCR was the method, and the copy in TCRdb shows in-frame clones only, minus some. The sample includes 130,000 to 150,000 clones, around 83% of them seen just once. The material was peripheral blood, obtained on day 0 of MenACWY control vaccination. The chain is built from TRBV29-1 and TRBJ1-2; TRBD1 might be the D (6 bases). This TCR was sampled from an adult in good health. CDR3 region: CSVEERGGGYTF. The CDR3 DNA reads as TGCAGCGTTGAAGAACGGGGGGGCGGCTACACCTTC.